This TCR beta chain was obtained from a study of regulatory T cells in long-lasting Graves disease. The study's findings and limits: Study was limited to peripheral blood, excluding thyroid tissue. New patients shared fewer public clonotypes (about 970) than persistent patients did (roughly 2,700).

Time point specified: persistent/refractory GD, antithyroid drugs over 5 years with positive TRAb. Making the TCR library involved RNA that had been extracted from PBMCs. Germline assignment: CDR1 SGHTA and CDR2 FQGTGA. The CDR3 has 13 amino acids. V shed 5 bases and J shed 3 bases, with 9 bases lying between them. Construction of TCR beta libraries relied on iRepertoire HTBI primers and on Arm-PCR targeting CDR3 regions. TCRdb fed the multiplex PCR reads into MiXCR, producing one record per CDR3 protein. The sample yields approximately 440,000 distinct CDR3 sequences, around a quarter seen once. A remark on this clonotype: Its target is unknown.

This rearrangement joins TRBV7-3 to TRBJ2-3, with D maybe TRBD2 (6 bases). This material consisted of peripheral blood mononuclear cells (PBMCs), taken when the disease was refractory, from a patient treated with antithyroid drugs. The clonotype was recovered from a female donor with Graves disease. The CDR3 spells CASSRRGTDTQYF. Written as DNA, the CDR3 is TGTGCCAGCAGCCGGAGGGGTACAGATACGCAGTATTTT.